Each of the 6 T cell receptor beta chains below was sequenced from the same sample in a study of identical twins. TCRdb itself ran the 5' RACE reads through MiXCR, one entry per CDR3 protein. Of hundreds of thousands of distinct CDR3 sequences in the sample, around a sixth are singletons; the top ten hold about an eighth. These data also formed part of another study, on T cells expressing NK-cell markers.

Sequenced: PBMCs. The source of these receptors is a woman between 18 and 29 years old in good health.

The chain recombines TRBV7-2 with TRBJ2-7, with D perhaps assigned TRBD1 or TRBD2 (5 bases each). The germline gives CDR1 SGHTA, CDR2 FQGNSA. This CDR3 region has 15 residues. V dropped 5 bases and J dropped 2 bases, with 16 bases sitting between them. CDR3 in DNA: TGTGCCAGCAGCGAGTCCGGGACCAACCCCTACGAGCAGTACTTC. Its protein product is CASSESGTNPYEQYF.

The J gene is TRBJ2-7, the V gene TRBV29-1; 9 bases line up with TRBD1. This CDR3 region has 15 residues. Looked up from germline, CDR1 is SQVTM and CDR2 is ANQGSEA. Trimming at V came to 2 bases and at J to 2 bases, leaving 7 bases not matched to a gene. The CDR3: CSVETGQGTTYEQYF. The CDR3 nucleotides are TGCAGCGTTGAAACCGGACAGGGGACAACCTACGAGCAGTACTTC.

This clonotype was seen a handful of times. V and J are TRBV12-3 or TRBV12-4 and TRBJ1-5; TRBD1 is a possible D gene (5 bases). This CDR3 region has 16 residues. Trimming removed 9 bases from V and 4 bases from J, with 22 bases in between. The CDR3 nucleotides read TGTGCCAGTGCGGGACCATACCTTAGTACGAATCAGCCCCAGCATTTT. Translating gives CASAGPYLSTNQPQHF.

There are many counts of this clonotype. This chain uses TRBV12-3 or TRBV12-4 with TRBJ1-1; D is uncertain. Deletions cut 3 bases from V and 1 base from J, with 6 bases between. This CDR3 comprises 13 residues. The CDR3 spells CASSFSRNTEAFF. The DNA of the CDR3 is TGTGCCAGCAGTTTTTCTAGGAACACTGAAGCTTTCTTT.

CDR3 residues: CAISAGGNEQFF. DNA for the CDR3: TGTGCCATCAGTGCTGGAGGGAATGAGCAGTTCTTC. The chain carries TRBV10-3 and TRBJ2-1, with TRBD2 as a possible D gene (6 bases). Germline values: CDR1 ENHRY, CDR2 SYGVKD. The CDR3 runs to 12 residues. The V gene lost 4 bases and the J gene lost 7 bases, with 8 bases spanning the gap.

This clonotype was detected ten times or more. The CDR3 is CASSRTGTNYGYTF. CDR3 DNA: TGTGCCAGCAGTCGAACCGGGACTAACTATGGCTACACCTTC. This chain uses TRBV12-3 or TRBV12-4 with TRBJ1-2; D remains unclear. V lost 5 bases and J lost 0, with 10 bases in between. This CDR3 is built from 14 residues.